This T cell receptor beta chain was sequenced during a study of blood T cell repertoires in COVID-19. This CDR3 has 14 residues. Unmatched junction bases numbered 9, after V lost 5 bases and J lost 9 bases. Germline CDR1 reads LNHDA; CDR2 reads SQIVND (reference sequence). Original handling: Quantification of nucleated cells was approximated via reference gene primer amplification. The method was immunoSEQ multiplex PCR; TCRdb's version includes in-frame clones alone and lacks a portion of them. V and J calls plus clone size are reproduced from that table; the DNA served to infer D and trimming. The sample lists tens of thousands of clones; around 82% were seen once.

This TCR derives from a man older than 75 with active COVID-19. Sequencing was carried out using peripheral blood. This chain uses TRBV19 with TRBJ1-5, with 8 bases fitting TRBD1. The CDR3 is CASSVGTGPWPQHF. The CDR3 DNA sequence: TGTGCCAGTAGTGTTGGGACAGGACCATGGCCCCAGCATTTT.